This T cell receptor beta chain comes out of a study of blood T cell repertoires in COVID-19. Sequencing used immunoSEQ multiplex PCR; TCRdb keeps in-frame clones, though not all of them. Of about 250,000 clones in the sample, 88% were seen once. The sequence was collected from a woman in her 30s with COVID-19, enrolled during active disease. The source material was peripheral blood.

The CDR3 spells CASSIIFILGDRILDGYTF. The CDR3 DNA reads as TGTGCCAGTAGTATTATTTTTATCTTAGGGGACAGGATTCTAGATGGCTACACCTTC. This chain links TRBV19 with TRBJ1-2; TRBD1 matches 8 bases. Germline values: CDR1 LNHDA, CDR2 SQIVND (reference sequence). The ends lost 3 bases at V and 6 bases at J; junction bases unmatched: 21. The CDR3 runs 19 residues.